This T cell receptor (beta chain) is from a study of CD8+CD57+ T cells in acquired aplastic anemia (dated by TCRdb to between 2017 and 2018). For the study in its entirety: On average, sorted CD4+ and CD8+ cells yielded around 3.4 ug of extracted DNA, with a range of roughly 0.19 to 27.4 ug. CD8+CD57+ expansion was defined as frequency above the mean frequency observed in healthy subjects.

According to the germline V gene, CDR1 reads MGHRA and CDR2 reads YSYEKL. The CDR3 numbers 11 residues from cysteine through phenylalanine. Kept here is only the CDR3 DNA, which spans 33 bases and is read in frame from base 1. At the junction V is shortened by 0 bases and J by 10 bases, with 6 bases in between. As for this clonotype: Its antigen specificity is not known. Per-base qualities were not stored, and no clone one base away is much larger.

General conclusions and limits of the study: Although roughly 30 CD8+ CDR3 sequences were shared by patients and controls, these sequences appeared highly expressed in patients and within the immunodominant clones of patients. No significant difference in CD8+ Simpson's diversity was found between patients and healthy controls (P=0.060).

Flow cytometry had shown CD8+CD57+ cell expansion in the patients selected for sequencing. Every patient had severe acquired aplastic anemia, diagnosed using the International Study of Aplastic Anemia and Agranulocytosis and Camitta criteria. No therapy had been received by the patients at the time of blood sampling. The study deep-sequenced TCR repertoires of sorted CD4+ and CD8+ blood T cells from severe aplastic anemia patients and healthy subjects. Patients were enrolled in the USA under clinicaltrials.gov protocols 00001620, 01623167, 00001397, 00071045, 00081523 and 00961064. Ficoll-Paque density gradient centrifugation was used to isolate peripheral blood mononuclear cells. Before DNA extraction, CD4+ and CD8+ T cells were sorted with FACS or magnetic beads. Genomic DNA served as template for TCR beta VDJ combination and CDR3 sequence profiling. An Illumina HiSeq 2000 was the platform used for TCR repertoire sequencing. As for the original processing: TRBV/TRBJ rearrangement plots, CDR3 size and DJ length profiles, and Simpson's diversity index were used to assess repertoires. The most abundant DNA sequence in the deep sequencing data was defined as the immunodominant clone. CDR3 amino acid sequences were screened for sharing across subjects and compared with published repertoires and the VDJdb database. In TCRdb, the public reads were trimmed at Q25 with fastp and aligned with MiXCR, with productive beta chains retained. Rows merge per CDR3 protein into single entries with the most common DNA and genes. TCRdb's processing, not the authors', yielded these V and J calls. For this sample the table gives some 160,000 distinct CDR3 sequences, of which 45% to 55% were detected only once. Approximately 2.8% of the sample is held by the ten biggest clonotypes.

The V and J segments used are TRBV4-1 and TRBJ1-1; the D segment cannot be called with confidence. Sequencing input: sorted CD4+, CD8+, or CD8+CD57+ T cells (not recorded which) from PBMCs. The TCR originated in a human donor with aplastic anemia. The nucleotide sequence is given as TGCGCCAGCAGCCAAGATCGGGGAGCTTTCTTT. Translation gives CASSQDRGAFF.